The next 12 T cell receptor beta chains were all read from a single sample in a study of blood T cell repertoires in COVID-19. Sequencing used immunoSEQ multiplex PCR; TCRdb keeps in-frame clones, though not all of them. The sample has fewer than 200,000 clones, around 82% seen once. The sample was peripheral blood. Every receptor here comes from a man between 60 and 70 years old who had recovered from COVID-19.

This clone was seen a handful of times. This rearrangement joins TRBV3-1 (or the pseudogene TRBV3-2) to TRBJ2-7, with a weak D call TRBD1 (5 bases). Germline loops: CDR1 LGHDT, CDR2 YNNKEL (reference sequence). Between the trimmed V and J ends, which lost 2 bases and 2 bases, there was a span of 10 bases. The CDR3 is made up of 14 amino acids. CDR3 amino acids: CASSQMAGTYEQYF. In DNA form, the CDR3 reads TGTGCCAGCAGCCAAATGGCAGGGACCTACGAGCAGTACTTC.

The chain combines TRBV4-3 with TRBJ2-7; perhaps TRBD1 as D (6 bases). Trimming took 1 base from V and 2 from J, leaving 15 bases between them. This CDR3 region has 16 residues. Germline V CDR1 and CDR2: LGHNA, YSLEER. In DNA, the CDR3 is TGCGCCAGCAGCCAAGGGACCGGGACACCAACCTACGAGCAGTACTTC. Encoded protein: CASSQGTGTPTYEQYF.

This sequence joins TRBV7-2 and TRBJ1-3; D is ambiguous. Trimming took 10 bases from V and 0 from J, leaving 13 bases between them. Per germline, CDR1 SGHTA and CDR2 FQGNSA. This CDR3 region has 14 residues. CDR3 region: CATTPESSGNTIYF. The DNA of the CDR3 is TGTGCCACTACCCCGGAGTCCTCTGGAAACACCATATATTTT.

The chain couples TRBV7-9 to TRBJ1-6; D uncertain. V lost 2 bases and J 10 bases, leaving 15 bases between the germline ends. The CDR3 sequence is 15 residues long. The germline V gene has CDR1 SEHNR and CDR2 FQNEAQ (reference sequence). CDR3 in amino acids: CASSLYLDLGSPLHF. CDR3 DNA: TGTGCCAGCAGCTTATATTTGGACTTGGGGTCACCCCTCCACTTT.

This rearrangement joins TRBV14 to TRBJ1-3; D gene unclear. The CDR3 totals 14 residues. Trimming took 6 bases from V and 0 from J, leaving 9 bases between them. Germline V CDR1 and CDR2: SGHDN, FVKESK. In DNA form, the CDR3 reads TGTGCCAGCAGTAAACAAACCTCTGGAAACACCATATATTTT. This translates into CASSKQTSGNTIYF. The full variable domain, with the rest looked up from reference TRBV14 and TRBJ1-3, is EAGVTQFPSHSVIEKGQTVTLRCDPISGHDNLYWYRRVMGKEIKFLLHFVKESKQDESGMPNNRFLAERTGGTYSTLKVQPAELEDSGVYFCASSKQTSGNTIYFGEGSWLTVV.

The chain recombines TRBV5-1 with TRBJ1-6; D not resolved. CDR3 length: 13 amino acids. Trimming removed 0 bases at V and 9 bases at J, with 7 bases between. CDR1 and CDR2 from the germline V gene are SGHRS and YFSETQ. CDR3 in DNA: TGCGCCAGCAGCTTGGATTCAATTTCACCCCTCCACTTT. It specifies CASSLDSISPLHF.

The CDR3 DNA is TGTGCCAGCAGCGTAGATGGAGGGGGCGACTACGAGCAGTACTTC. It specifies CASSVDGGGDYEQYF. V usage is TRBV9 and J usage is TRBJ2-7, with D possibly matching TRBD1 (7 bases). The CDR3 length is 15 residues. Germline values: CDR1 SGDLS, CDR2 YYNGEE. The V end was cut by 0 bases, the J end by 3 bases, with 13 bases between.

The rearrangement uses TRBV30 and TRBJ2-5; perhaps TRBD1 as D (6 bases). V was pared by 0 bases and J by 4 bases, with 18 bases between. CDR3 length equals 16 residues. Germline loops: CDR1 GTSNPN, CDR2 SVGIG (reference sequence). The CDR3 nucleotides are TGTGCCTGGAGTGTACGAGGCCGCCGAGGGGGAGAGACCCAGTACTTC. The encoded protein is CAWSVRGRRGGETQYF.

V usage is TRBV4-1 and J usage is TRBJ2-3; D might be TRBD2 (6 bases). V was cut by 4 bases and J by 0 bases, with 17 bases left in between. CDR1 MGHRA and CDR2 YSYEKL come from the germline V gene. The CDR3 is 17 amino acids. CDR3: CASSRRSGTLSTDTQYF. CDR3 coding DNA: TGCGCCAGCAGCCGCCGATCCGGGACTCTTAGCACAGATACGCAGTATTTT.

The rearrangement links TRBV7-9 to TRBJ1-4, with a possible D match to TRBD1 (6 bases). The CDR3 is made up of 14 amino acids. With 2 bases removed from V and 10 bases from J, the gap between germline ends came to 14 bases. Germline CDR1 and CDR2: SEHNR and FQNEAQ (reference sequence). For the CDR3, the DNA is TGTGCCAGCAGCTTAAGTACAGGGATCGGAAAACTGTTTTTT. It translates to CASSLSTGIGKLFF.

V is TRBV15 and J is TRBJ1-2; 8 bases align to TRBD1. Losses at the gene ends were 0 bases for V and 6 bases for J; bases not matched to a gene: 6. From germline, CDR1 is LNHNV and CDR2 YYDKDF (reference sequence). CDR3 length equals 15 residues. The CDR3 loop is CATSRDWQGADGYTF. Written as DNA, the CDR3 is TGTGCCACCAGCAGAGATTGGCAGGGGGCGGATGGCTACACCTTC.

There are many counts of this clone. CDR3 amino acids: CASSVGWGVHGYTF. The CDR3 DNA follows: TGTGCCAGCAGCGTAGGGTGGGGAGTTCATGGCTACACCTTC. The chain links TRBV9 to TRBJ1-2; D ambiguous. This CDR3 comprises 14 residues. CDR1 and CDR2 from the germline V gene are SGDLS and YYNGEE. V shed 0 bases and J shed 6 bases, with 12 bases lying between them.